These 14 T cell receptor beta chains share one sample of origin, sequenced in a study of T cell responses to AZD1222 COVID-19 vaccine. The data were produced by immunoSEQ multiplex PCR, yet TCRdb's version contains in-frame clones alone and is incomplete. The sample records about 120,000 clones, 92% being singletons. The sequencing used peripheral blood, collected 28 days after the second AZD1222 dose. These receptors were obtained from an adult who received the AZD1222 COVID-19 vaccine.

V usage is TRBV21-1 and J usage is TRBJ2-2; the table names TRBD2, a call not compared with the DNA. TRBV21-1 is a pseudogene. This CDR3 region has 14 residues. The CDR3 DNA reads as TGTGCCAGCAACCGGAGGAACTTTAGGGGGGAGCTGTTTTTT. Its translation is CASNRRNFRGELFF.

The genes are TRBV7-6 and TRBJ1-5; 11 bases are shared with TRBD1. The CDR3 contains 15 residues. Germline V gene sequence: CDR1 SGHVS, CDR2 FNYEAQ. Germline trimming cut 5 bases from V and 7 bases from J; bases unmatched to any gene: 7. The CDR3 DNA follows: TGTGCCAGCAGCATAGGACAGGGGGCTGGACAGCCCCAGCATTTT. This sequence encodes CASSIGQGAGQPQHF.

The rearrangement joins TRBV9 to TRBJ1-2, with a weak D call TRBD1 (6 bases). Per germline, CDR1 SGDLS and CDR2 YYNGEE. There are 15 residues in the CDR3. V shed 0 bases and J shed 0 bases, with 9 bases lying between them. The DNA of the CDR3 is TGTGCCAGCAGCGTAGTTGGACAGCCTAACTATGGCTACACCTTC. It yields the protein CASSVVGQPNYGYTF.

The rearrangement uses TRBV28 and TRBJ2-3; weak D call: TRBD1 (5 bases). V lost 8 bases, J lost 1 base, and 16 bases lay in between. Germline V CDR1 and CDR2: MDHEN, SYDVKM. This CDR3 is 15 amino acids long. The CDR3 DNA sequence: TGTGCCAGCGATAGGTGGGGCGCGGGCACAGATACGCAGTATTTT. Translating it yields CASDRWGAGTDTQYF.

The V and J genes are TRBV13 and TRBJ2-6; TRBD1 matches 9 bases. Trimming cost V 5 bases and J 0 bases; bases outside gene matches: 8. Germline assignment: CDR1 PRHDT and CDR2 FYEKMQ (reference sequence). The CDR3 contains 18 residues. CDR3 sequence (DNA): TGTGCCAGCAGCCTCGGACAGGGGTTGAGCTCTGGGGCCAACGTCCTGACTTTC. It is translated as CASSLGQGLSSGANVLTF.

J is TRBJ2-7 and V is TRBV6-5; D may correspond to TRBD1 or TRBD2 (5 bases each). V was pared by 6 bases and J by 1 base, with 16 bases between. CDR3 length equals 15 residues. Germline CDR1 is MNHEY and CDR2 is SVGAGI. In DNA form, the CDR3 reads TGTGCCAGCAGAATAGGGACGGAGAGTTCCTACGAGCAGTACTTC. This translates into CASRIGTESSYEQYF.

The CDR3 DNA is TGCGCCAGCAGCCAGGGGACAAACACAGATACGCAGTATTTT. The encoded protein is CASSQGTNTDTQYF. The rearrangement uses TRBV5-1 and TRBJ2-3; tentative D call: TRBD1 (6 bases). Germline V gives CDR1 SGHRS, CDR2 YFSETQ. Trimming removed 4 bases at V and 2 bases at J, with 11 bases between. This CDR3 spans 14 amino acids.

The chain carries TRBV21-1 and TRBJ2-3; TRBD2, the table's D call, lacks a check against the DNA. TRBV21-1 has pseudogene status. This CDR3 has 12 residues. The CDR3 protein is CASSPSGGTQYF. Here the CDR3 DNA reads TGTGCCAGCTCCCCGTCCGGTGGTACGCAGTATTTT.

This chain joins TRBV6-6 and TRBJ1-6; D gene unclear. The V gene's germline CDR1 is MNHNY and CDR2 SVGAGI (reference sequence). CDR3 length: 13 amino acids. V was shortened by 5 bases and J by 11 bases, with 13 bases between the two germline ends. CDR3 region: CASSAGWLAPLHF. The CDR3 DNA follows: TGTGCCAGCAGTGCGGGGTGGCTTGCACCCCTCCACTTT.

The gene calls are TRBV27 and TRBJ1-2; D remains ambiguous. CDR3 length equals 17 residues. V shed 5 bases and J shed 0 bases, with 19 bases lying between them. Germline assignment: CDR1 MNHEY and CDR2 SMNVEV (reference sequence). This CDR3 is CASSPLWGGSTNYGYTF. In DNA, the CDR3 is TGTGCCAGCAGTCCCTTATGGGGTGGTTCAACTAACTATGGCTACACCTTC.

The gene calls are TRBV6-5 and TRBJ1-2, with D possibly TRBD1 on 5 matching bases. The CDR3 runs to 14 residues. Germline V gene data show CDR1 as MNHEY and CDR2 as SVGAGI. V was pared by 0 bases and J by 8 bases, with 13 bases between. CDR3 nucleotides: TGTGCCAGCAGTTACTCGACTCGAACAGGAGGCTACACCTTC. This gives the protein CASSYSTRTGGYTF.

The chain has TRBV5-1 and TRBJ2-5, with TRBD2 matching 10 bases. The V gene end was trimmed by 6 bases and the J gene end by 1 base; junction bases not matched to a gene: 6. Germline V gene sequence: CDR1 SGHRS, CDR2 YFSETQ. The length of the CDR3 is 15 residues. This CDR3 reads CASNPIAGGQETQYF. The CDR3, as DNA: TGCGCCAGCAATCCAATAGCGGGGGGCCAAGAGACCCAGTACTTC.

The CDR3 loop is CASSPDRNNSPLHF. The CDR3 DNA is TGTGCCAGCAGCCCGGACAGAAATAATTCACCCCTCCACTTT. The J gene is TRBJ1-6, the V gene TRBV3-1 (or the pseudogene TRBV3-2); D possibly corresponds to TRBD1 (6 bases). This CDR3 has 14 residues. Deletions cut 4 bases from V and 5 bases from J, with 9 bases between. Germline lookup yields CDR1 LGHDT and CDR2 YNNKEL (reference sequence).

This chain's CDR3 is CASSYAGDNAEAFF. CDR3 nucleotides: TGTGCCAGCAGTTACGCGGGAGATAACGCTGAAGCTTTCTTT. This chain uses TRBV6-5 with TRBJ1-1; D unclear. V was clipped by 2 bases and J by 6 bases, with 13 bases between them. The CDR3 runs to 14 residues. Germline V gives CDR1 MNHEY, CDR2 SVGAGI.